Shown below are 12 T cell receptor beta chains from a single sample sequenced in a study of T cell responses to AZD1222 COVID-19 vaccine. Generated by immunoSEQ multiplex PCR, the TCRdb table keeps only in-frame clones and is missing some. Of more than 150,000 clones listed, approximately 90% were seen once; the top ten hold roughly 6%. The source material was peripheral blood, sampled on day 0 of AZD1222 vaccination. These receptors came from an adult in good health.

The chain couples TRBV7-9 to TRBJ1-1; D is unresolved. Germline-derived CDR1 and CDR2 are SEHNR and FQNEAQ (reference sequence). The CDR3 loop spans 12 amino acids. V was pared by 1 base and J by 11 bases, with 11 bases between. CDR3: CASSLVLRAAFF. The CDR3 DNA sequence: TGTGCCAGCAGCTTAGTACTCCGGGCCGCTTTCTTT.

The CDR3 DNA follows: TGTGCCACCAGTTCCAATAGCGGGAGGCTCACAGATACGCAGTATTTT. Translation: CATSSNSGRLTDTQYF. The V and J genes are TRBV24-1 and TRBJ2-3, with TRBD2 identical over 10 bases. CDR1 and CDR2 (germline): KGHDR, SFDVKD. The CDR3 spans 16 residues. V gave up 6 bases and J gave up 2 bases; unmatched junction bases: 7.

The chain has TRBV11-2 and TRBJ1-1; the match to TRBD1 covers 10 bases. The CDR3 has 16 amino acids. Germline assignment: CDR1 SGHAT and CDR2 FQNNGV. The V gene end was trimmed by 5 bases and the J gene end by 4 bases; junction bases not matched to a gene: 10. The CDR3 spells CASSRIDRGPLTEAFF. The CDR3, as DNA: TGTGCCAGCAGCAGAATAGACAGGGGGCCTCTCACTGAAGCTTTCTTT.

This sequence joins TRBV19 and TRBJ1-6, with 8 nucleotides matching TRBD1. This CDR3 spans 15 amino acids. Germline CDR1 and CDR2: LNHDA and SQIVND (reference sequence). J lost 5 bases, V lost 6 bases, and 6 bases had no gene match. The CDR3 sequence: CASRSMGQDNSPLHF. The CDR3 coding sequence is TGTGCCAGTAGGTCTATGGGACAGGATAATTCACCCCTCCACTTT.

This clone was recorded once. The V and J genes are TRBV30 and TRBJ1-2, with 8 bases aligning to TRBD1. This CDR3 has 13 amino acids. Germline CDR1 is GTSNPN and CDR2 is SVGIG (reference sequence). V gave up 4 bases and J gave up 4 bases; unmatched junction bases: 5. The CDR3, as DNA: TGTGCCTGGACCCGGACAGGGTCCTATGGCTACACCTTC. This codes for CAWTRTGSYGYTF.

J is TRBJ1-5 and V is TRBV10-2; D is unclear. The CDR3 consists of 14 residues. Trimming shortened V by 3 bases and J by 3 bases, and 9 bases separated the two germline ends. Germline CDR1 reads WSHSY; CDR2 reads SAAADI. The CDR3: CASSDVAANQPQHF. CDR3 DNA sequence: TGCGCCAGCAGTGATGTAGCCGCCAATCAGCCCCAGCATTTT.

The chain couples TRBV30 to TRBJ2-4, with D hard to call. The V and J ends lost 3 bases and 2 bases respectively, with 23 bases between them. The CDR3 consists of 18 residues. Looked up from germline, CDR1 is GTSNPN and CDR2 is SVGIG (reference sequence). CDR3 bases: TGTGCCTGGAGCAGGAGCAGCGCCCCTTTTTTAACCAAAAACATTCAGTACTTC. Translated, it gives CAWSRSSAPFLTKNIQYF.

This clone has a count of ten or more. J is TRBJ2-4 and V is TRBV3-1 (or the pseudogene TRBV3-2), with a possible D match to TRBD1 (6 bases). Trimming removed 2 bases at V and 3 bases at J, with 8 bases between. Per germline, CDR1 LGHDT and CDR2 YNNKEL (reference sequence). The CDR3 has 14 amino acids. The CDR3 reads CASSQRTDKNIQYF. The CDR3 DNA reads TGTGCCAGCAGCCAACGGACAGACAAAAACATTCAGTACTTC.

This chain uses TRBV6-2 or TRBV6-3 with TRBJ2-3, with 10 bases matching TRBD2. The CDR3 is made up of 15 amino acids. CDR1 is MNHEY, CDR2 SVGEGT, per germline. Trimming took 5 bases from V and 6 from J; bases not matched to a gene: 8. The CDR3 sequence is CASSRKAGGPDTQYF. DNA for the CDR3: TGTGCCAGCAGTCGGAAAGCGGGAGGGCCGGATACGCAGTATTTT.

This clone was recorded only once. This CDR3 is CASSFKGNSPLHF. The CDR3 DNA reads as TGCGCCAGCAGCTTTAAAGGAAATTCACCCCTCCACTTT. The chain joins TRBV5-1 to TRBJ1-6; D is undetermined. Deletions cut 2 bases from V and 7 bases from J, with 7 bases between. This CDR3 has 13 amino acids. CDR1 is SGHRS, CDR2 YFSETQ, per germline.

This sequence joins TRBV7-2 and TRBJ2-1; 14 positions match TRBD2. CDR1 is SGHTA, CDR2 FQGNSA, per germline. The length of the CDR3 is 17 residues. Trimming took 4 bases from V and 8 from J; bases not matched to a gene: 10. This chain's CDR3 is CASSSRLAGGRIDEQFF. The CDR3 bases are TGTGCCAGCAGCTCGAGACTAGCGGGGGGGCGAATCGATGAGCAGTTCTTC. The full variable domain, in which reference TRBV7-2 and TRBJ2-1 provide the parts outside the CDR3, is GAGVSQSPSNKVTEKGKDVELRCDPISGHTALYWYRQSLGQGLEFLIYFQGNSAPDKSGLPSDRFSAERTGGSVSTLTIQRTQQEDSAVYLCASSSRLAGGRIDEQFFGPGTRLTVL.

This clone was counted between two and nine times. The V and J genes are TRBV6-6 and TRBJ1-6; D might be TRBD1 (6 bases). With 0 bases removed from V and 10 bases from J, the gap between germline ends came to 16 bases. The CDR3 spans 16 residues. Looked up from germline, CDR1 is MNHNY and CDR2 is SVGAGI (reference sequence). CDR3 coding DNA: TGTGCCAGCAGTTACTCGCTCGCGGGGGGCGGCTCACCCCTCCACTTT. This gives the protein CASSYSLAGGGSPLHF.